This entry is about one T cell receptor (beta chain). Its target antigen remains unknown. Base qualities were left out, and no much larger clone turns up one base away. This entry is derived from a study of T cell responses to AZD1222 COVID-19 vaccine (dated by TCRdb to the early 2020s). Looking at the study overall: Because spike-specific TCR depth and breadth did not differ between the two schedules, AZD1222 recipients who got a second dose at roughly 4 weeks were pooled with those who got a second dose at roughly 12 weeks. Trial participants were enrolled by age into subgroups of 18-55, 56-69 and 70-plus years, and around 150, 28 and 57 TCR-sequenced participants, respectively, were included in these subgroups. TCR sequencing was performed for over 230 trial participants, of whom roughly 200 were given two doses of AZD1222 and approximately 25 were given two doses of MenACWY control vaccine. The paper's findings and limits, for the study overall: Conclusions about previously exposed vaccinees are limited because only five to seven AZD1222 recipients were SARS-CoV-2 seropositive at baseline. Reportedly, close to half of the unique spike-specific TCRs recognized epitopes lying outside the regions that are mutated in the B.1.351 and B.1.1.7 variants. Because no samples from the day 14 peak response were available, repertoires could be characterized only after the peak T cell response. Spike-specific TCR breadth and depth rose significantly after two AZD1222 doses compared with day 0 and with MenACWY recipients. The vaccine-associated CD4 TCRs covered the entire spike protein, and the dominant responses fell in regions 160-218 and 743-854. In the small 56-69-year group, the increase in depth fell short of significance, most likely because of low power. Participants were mostly white British, with more females than males. The authors suggested clonal diversity may have been underestimated.

The CDR3 regions of human TCRbeta chains were subjected to immunosequencing. The original methods were these. TCRs in the repertoires were matched against a reference library of SARS-CoV-2-specific TCRs that had been generated with the MIRA antigen-specificity platform. Breadth was defined as the fraction of unique TCRs that were SARS-CoV-2-associated, and depth was defined as the fraction of total T cells that were SARS-CoV-2-associated. Using the MIRA data, each spike-specific TCR was mapped to the spike region that the TCR reacts to and placed in a CD4 or CD8 class. Log10-transformed breadth and depth values were compared by one-way ANOVA with Sidak's multiple comparisons tests. Drawn from immuneACCESS, this table holds only the in-frame rearrangements with V and J called that TCRdb kept. Clones are partly lost; checked studies trace under half to an unresolved V gene and leave the rest unexplained. V and J calls and clone size are copied from that table; D and trimming were computed from the DNA. The sample records 200,000 or so clones, more than 75% of which are singletons. The top ten hold more than 0.75% of the sample.

Its CDR3 holds 15 amino acids, cysteine through phenylalanine. Only the CDR3 portion is preserved as DNA: 45 bases, with reading frame beginning at the first base. V drops 1 base and J drops 2 bases, leaving 12 bases in between. CDR1 and CDR2, looked up from the germline V gene, are SGHTA and FQGTGA. The time point label corresponds to: baseline before first vaccination. Vaccinee samples were obtained from the UK trials COV001 and COV002, which included a single-blind randomized controlled phase 2/3 trial of AZD1222 (ChAdOx1 nCoV-19) in healthy adults. For TCRbeta chain sequencing, PBMC samples were collected from trial participants at day 0 and at day 28 after the second dose.

Recombination connected TRBV7-3 to TRBJ2-7, and TRBD1 may be the D gene, going by 6 matching bases. This material consisted of peripheral blood, taken on day 0 of AZD1222 vaccination. This sequence was found in an adult in good health. The CDR3 in this case is CASSLMVGQAYEQYF. At the DNA level, the sequence is TGTGCCAGCAGCTTAATGGTGGGACAAGCCTACGAGCAGTACTTC.